This is a list of T cell receptor beta chains from one sample in a study of identical twins. One entry per CDR3 protein, called by TCRdb with MiXCR from the 5' RACE reads. The table includes a few hundred thousand distinct CDR3 sequences, about 10% detected once. Sequenced input: naive T cells sorted from blood. The receptor set was obtained from a woman aged 50 to 60 in good health. The CDR3 runs from the conserved cysteine through the conserved F or W. The D gene is left open where the match is weak. A clone size is listed for some rows: how often the clone was seen (once, few, many), or a class if it is expanded.

few,TRBJ2-2,TRBV30,.,CAWSSSGGGTGELFF,TGTGCCTGGAGTAGCTCAGGGGGAGGAACCGGGGAGCTGTTTTTT
few,TRBJ2-3,TRBV18,.,CASYSDTQYF,TGTGCCAGCTATTCGGATACGCAGTATTTT
.,TRBJ2-2,TRBV4-1,TRBD1,CASSQESGQGHRELFF,TGCGCCAGCAGCCAAGAGTCGGGACAGGGGCACCGGGAGCTGTTTTTT
.,TRBJ1-5,TRBV10-3,TRBD1,CAISYGQGRNQPQHF,TGTGCCATCAGTTACGGACAGGGACGCAATCAGCCCCAGCATTTT
.,TRBJ2-1,TRBV5-1,TRBD2,CASRTSGNSYNEQFF,TGCGCCAGCAGGACTAGCGGGAACTCCTACAATGAGCAGTTCTTC
.,TRBJ2-1,TRBV5-1,.,CASSLAGTNFNEQFF,TGCGCCAGCAGCTTGGCCGGGACCAATTTCAATGAGCAGTTCTTC
few,TRBJ2-1,TRBV10-2,.,CASSDVHNEQFF,TGCGCCAGCAGTGATGTTCACAATGAGCAGTTCTTC
many,TRBJ2-7,TRBV20-1,.,CSAGTSSSYEQYF,TGCAGTGCGGGGACCTCGAGCTCCTACGAGCAGTACTTC
.,TRBJ2-5,TRBV7-2,TRBD1,CASSLAGTGGLKTQYF,TGTGCCAGCAGCTTAGCCGGGACAGGGGGCTTAAAGACCCAGTACTTC
many,TRBJ2-1,TRBV6-2/TRBV6-3,.,CASSRGRDNEQFF,TGTGCCAGCAGTCGGGGGCGGGATAATGAGCAGTTCTTC
few,TRBJ2-1,TRBV11-3,.,CASSLGGTADNEQFF,TGTGCCAGCAGCTTAGGGGGGACCGCGGACAATGAGCAGTTCTTC
.,TRBJ1-1,TRBV12-3/TRBV12-4,.,CASSLDRITEAFF,TGTGCCAGCAGTTTAGACAGGATAACTGAAGCTTTCTTT
many,TRBJ2-5,TRBV12-3/TRBV12-4,TRBD1,CASSLRTGVVKETQYF,TGTGCCAGCAGTCTTAGGACAGGGGTGGTCAAAGAGACCCAGTACTTC
many,TRBJ2-1,TRBV29-1,.,CSVIPVTYNEQFF,TGCAGCGTTATCCCGGTCACATACAATGAGCAGTTCTTC
few,TRBJ2-2,TRBV6-6,.,CASSRLDGELFF,TGTGCCAGCAGTCGACTCGACGGGGAGCTGTTTTTT
few,TRBJ2-2,TRBV24-1,TRBD2,CATSSKTSRLAPGELFF,TGTGCCACCAGTTCGAAGACCTCCAGACTAGCCCCCGGGGAGCTGTTTTTT
many,TRBJ2-1,TRBV5-1,.,CASSSDPRSYNEQFF,TGCGCCAGCTCGTCCGATCCCCGGTCCTACAATGAGCAGTTCTTC
many,TRBJ1-1,TRBV25-1,.,CASSAGAEAFF,TGTGCCAGCAGTGCGGGGGCGGAGGCTTTCTTT
few,TRBJ2-1,TRBV5-1,TRBD2,CASSPSPGRANNEQFF,TGCGCCAGCAGCCCTAGCCCCGGGAGGGCCAACAATGAGCAGTTCTTC
few,TRBJ1-5,TRBV28,.,CASSFGGRFNQPQHF,TGTGCCAGCAGCTTCGGGGGCCGCTTCAATCAGCCCCAGCATTTT
.,TRBJ1-4,TRBV29-1,.,CSVGGIWNEKLFF,TGCAGCGTGGGGGGGATATGGAATGAAAAACTGTTTTTT
.,TRBJ1-1,TRBV7-6,.,CASSSTPNTEAFF,TGTGCCAGCAGCTCGACACCGAACACTGAAGCTTTCTTT
.,TRBJ2-1,TRBV28,.,CASSLYEGFGSREQFF,TGTGCCAGCAGTTTATACGAGGGGTTTGGATCGCGGGAGCAGTTCTTC
.,TRBJ2-7,TRBV19,.,CASSINSWSEQYF,TGTGCCAGTAGTATTAACAGTTGGAGCGAGCAGTACTTC
few,TRBJ2-1,TRBV13,.,CASSLGTGNPYNEQFF,TGTGCCAGCAGCTTAGGGACAGGTAACCCCTACAATGAGCAGTTCTTC
few,TRBJ2-1,TRBV5-5,.,CASILSDEQFF,TGTGCCAGCATCCTCAGCGATGAGCAGTTCTTC
few,TRBJ2-1,TRBV9,.,CASSASGLLVTNEQFF,TGTGCCAGCAGCGCCTCCGGCCTTCTTGTGACCAATGAGCAGTTCTTC
.,TRBJ1-4,TRBV7-9,TRBD1,CASSLPRQGSEKLFF,TGTGCCAGCAGCTTACCAAGACAGGGGAGTGAAAAACTGTTTTTT
many,TRBJ2-3,TRBV24-1,TRBD2,CASTSGTSTDTQYF,TGTGCCTCGACTAGCGGGACCAGCACAGATACGCAGTATTTT
many,TRBJ2-2,TRBV2,.,CASSEERPAITGELFF,TGTGCCAGCAGTGAGGAGCGGCCCGCGATCACCGGGGAGCTGTTTTTT
many,TRBJ2-3,TRBV10-3,TRBD2,CAISDGLAGEGTDTQYF,TGTGCCATCAGCGACGGACTAGCGGGAGAGGGTACAGATACGCAGTATTTT
.,TRBJ2-4,TRBV6-2/TRBV6-3,.,CASSTLNLAKNIQYF,TGTGCCAGCAGTACGCTAAACCTAGCCAAAAACATTCAGTACTTC
few,TRBJ2-3,TRBV5-1,.,CASQGGAGLPTDTQYF,TGCGCCAGCCAGGGGGGGGCCGGACTACCCACAGATACGCAGTATTTT
.,TRBJ2-1,TRBV2,.,CASSTNRGSYNEQFF,TGTGCCAGCAGTACTAACCGAGGCTCCTACAATGAGCAGTTCTTC
.,TRBJ1-6,TRBV20-1,.,CSARASVGRDSPLHF,TGCAGTGCTAGGGCCAGCGTGGGAAGGGATTCACCCCTCCACTTT